Below, 19 T cell receptor beta chains from the same sample are listed, as sequenced in a study of cytomegalovirus exposure and HLA in healthy donors. In the PCR, 60 Vbeta and 13 Jbeta primers were used. Measured with immunoSEQ multiplex PCR; TCRdb has only the in-frame clones, and not every one. This sample has 100,000 or so clones; over 60% occur once, and the top ten carry approximately 4.6%. Sequencing input: PBMCs. The receptors were sampled from a woman between 40 and 50 years old in good health and CMV-seropositive.

The chain combines TRBV18 with TRBJ1-5; the D gene is possibly TRBD1 (5 bases). Between the trimmed V and J ends, which lost 3 bases and 3 bases, there was a span of 12 bases. This CDR3 contains 15 residues. Germline V CDR1 and CDR2: KGHSH, LQKENI. The CDR3 DNA follows: TGTGCCAGCTCACCCACACAGGCGCTCAATCAGCCCCAGCATTTT. It codes for CASSPTQALNQPQHF.

V is TRBV19 and J is TRBJ1-2; D call uncertain. The CDR3 contains 13 residues. CDR1 and CDR2 from the germline V gene are LNHDA and SQIVND (reference sequence). Trimming pared 3 bases from V and 6 bases from J, leaving 11 bases between. The CDR3 bases are TGTGCCAGTAGTATTGGTCCAGGAAATGGCTACACCTTC. It translates to CASSIGPGNGYTF.

V and J are TRBV4-3 and TRBJ2-1; 9 bases map to TRBD2. The CDR3 has 16 residues. The germline V gene encodes CDR1 LGHNA and CDR2 YSLEER. V dropped 3 bases and J dropped 2; count of bases not matched to a gene: 5. The CDR3 DNA reads TGCGCCAGCAGCCACCAACTAGCGGGTGCCTACAATGAGCAGTTCTTC. Translation gives CASSHQLAGAYNEQFF.

V usage is TRBV7-2 and J usage is TRBJ1-4; 7 nucleotides align to TRBD1. The V gene's germline CDR1 is SGHTA and CDR2 FQGNSA. This CDR3 has 16 residues. J gave up 0 bases and V 10 bases, and 11 bases lay outside the gene matches. DNA of the CDR3: TGTGCCACTCAGGGGGGAATCGGGACAACTAATGAAAAACTGTTTTTT. This encodes CATQGGIGTTNEKLFF.

This clone was seen a single time. The chain has TRBV7-5 and TRBJ2-3; no DNA check was done on the table's D call, TRBD1. TRBV7-5 is classified as a pseudogene. The CDR3 is 14 residues long. CDR3 protein: CARSLLGSTDTQYF. The CDR3 DNA reads TGTGCCAGAAGCTTATTGGGCTCCACAGATACGCAGTATTTT.

On this clone: Sequence at one end of the junction differs from germline and may be a read error. V gene TRBV4-1 combines with J gene TRBJ2-7; 10 bases align to TRBD1. The CDR3 is 16 amino acids. Germline-derived CDR1 and CDR2 are MGHRA and YSYEKL. The CDR3 DNA follows: TGTGCCAGCAGCCAAGAAGGGACAGGGGTCTCCTACGAGCAGTACTTC. This codes for CASSQEGTGVSYEQYF.

This chain links TRBV14 with TRBJ2-1; possible D gene TRBD1, 6 bases. V was clipped by 4 bases and J by 8 bases, with 12 bases between them. Per the germline V gene, CDR1 is SGHDN and CDR2 is FVKESK. The CDR3 is 13 residues long. CDR3 residues: CASSRVQGDEQFF. CDR3 nucleotide sequence: TGTGCCAGCAGCCGAGTACAGGGTGATGAGCAGTTCTTC. Complete variable domain (other parts from reference TRBV14 and TRBJ2-1): EAGVTQFPSHSVIEKGQTVTLRCDPISGHDNLYWYRRVMGKEIKFLLHFVKESKQDESGMPNNRFLAERTGGTYSTLKVQPAELEDSGVYFCASSRVQGDEQFFGPGTRLTVL.

The chain carries TRBV5-4 and TRBJ2-7; 7 nucleotides line up with TRBD1. From germline, CDR1 is SGHNT and CDR2 YYREEE (reference sequence). With V trimmed by 4 bases and J by 0 bases, 4 bases remained unmatched. The CDR3 has 14 amino acids. CDR3 sequence: CASSHGTDSYEQYF. The CDR3 DNA reads TGTGCCAGCAGCCATGGGACAGACTCCTACGAGCAGTACTTC.

The V gene is TRBV5-5, the J gene TRBJ2-3; 10 bases are shared with TRBD1. Germline V gene sequence: CDR1 SGHKS, CDR2 YYEKEE (reference sequence). V was pared by 2 bases and J by 4 bases, with 4 bases of the junction left unmatched. The CDR3 contains 15 residues. The DNA of the CDR3 is TGTGCCAGCAGCTTCTGGGACAGGGGAGCAGATACGCAGTATTTT. This encodes CASSFWDRGADTQYF.

The chain has TRBV18 and TRBJ1-6; 10 bases line up with TRBD1. After removal of 4 bases from V and 7 bases from J, the junction contained 4 bases not matched to a gene. CDR1 and CDR2 (germline): KGHSH, LQKENI. This CDR3 is 15 amino acids long. CDR3 in amino acids: CASSLQGQGNSPLHF. The CDR3 DNA sequence: TGTGCCAGCTCACTACAGGGACAGGGGAATTCACCCCTCCACTTT.

The chain links TRBV29-1 to TRBJ2-3, with 10 bases fitting TRBD1. V gave up 2 bases and J gave up 4 bases; unmatched junction bases: 9. Germline CDR1 is SQVTM and CDR2 is ANQGSEA. CDR3 length: 16 residues. The CDR3 sequence is CSVEKGGTGDPDTQYF. The CDR3 nucleotides are TGCAGCGTTGAAAAGGGGGGGACAGGGGACCCAGATACGCAGTATTTT.

The chain employs TRBV28 and TRBJ2-1; 7 nucleotides agree with TRBD2. The CDR3 is 14 amino acids. Trimming at V came to 8 bases and at J to 8 bases, leaving 12 bases not matched to a gene. Per the germline V gene, CDR1 is MDHEN and CDR2 is SYDVKM. The CDR3 loop reads CASLQGGSNDEQFF. CDR3 bases: TGTGCCAGCCTGCAAGGCGGGAGTAACGATGAGCAGTTCTTC.

V and J are TRBV5-1 and TRBJ2-1, with 7 positions matching TRBD2. The CDR3 is 16 residues long. Trimming at V came to 0 bases and at J to 2 bases, leaving 5 bases not matched to a gene. Germline V gene data show CDR1 as SGHRS and CDR2 as YFSETQ. CDR3 amino acids: CASSLGLAETYNEQFF. The CDR3 nucleotides are TGCGCCAGCAGCTTGGGTCTAGCGGAAACCTACAATGAGCAGTTCTTC.

V usage is TRBV6-1 and J usage is TRBJ1-4, with TRBD1 identical over 8 bases. After removal of 6 bases from V and 8 bases from J, the junction contained 5 bases not matched to a gene. From germline, CDR1 is MNHNS and CDR2 SASEGT. The CDR3 runs 13 residues. The DNA for the CDR3 is TGTGCCAGCAGGACGGGACAGGACGAAAAACTGTTTTTT. Its protein is CASRTGQDEKLFF.

This sequence joins TRBV6-5 and TRBJ2-7, with 9 nucleotides matching TRBD2. V shed 5 bases, J shed 3 bases, and the junction held 8 bases outside the gene matches. The CDR3 spans 15 residues. The germline gives CDR1 MNHEY, CDR2 SVGAGI. This CDR3 reads CASSRNSGSDYEQYF. CDR3 nucleotides: TGTGCCAGCAGTAGGAATAGCGGGAGTGACTACGAGCAGTACTTC.

The rearrangement joins TRBV19 to TRBJ2-7; a possible D gene is TRBD2 (6 bases). Looked up from germline, CDR1 is LNHDA and CDR2 is SQIVND (reference sequence). There are 14 residues in the CDR3. V was clipped by 1 base and J by 6 bases, with 13 bases between them. CDR3 nucleotides: TGTGCCAGTAGTATAGTTCCCTCCGGGGGCGAGCAGTACTTC. Amino acids: CASSIVPSGGEQYF.

The rearrangement links TRBV28 to TRBJ2-7, with TRBD1 matching over 11 bases. V shed 6 bases, J shed 3 bases, and the junction held 7 bases outside the gene matches. This CDR3 is built from 15 residues. Germline V CDR1 and CDR2: MDHEN, SYDVKM. DNA for the CDR3: TGTGCCAGCAGCTCTTCTGGGACAGGGGGCTACGAGCAGTACTTC. Translation: CASSSSGTGGYEQYF.

This chain connects TRBV6-5 to TRBJ2-7; possibly TRBD2 for D (6 bases). The CDR3 sequence is 15 residues long. Trimming took 6 bases from V and 4 from J, leaving 19 bases between them. Germline loops: CDR1 MNHEY, CDR2 SVGAGI. CDR3 bases: TGTGCCAGCAGGCCTACTAGCAGGGAGGCTTACGAGCAGTACTTC. This gives the protein CASRPTSREAYEQYF.

The chain recombines TRBV9 with TRBJ2-3; weak D call: TRBD1 (6 bases). Looked up from germline, CDR1 is SGDLS and CDR2 is YYNGEE. The CDR3 has 14 amino acids. With 4 bases removed from V and 1 base from J, the gap between germline ends came to 10 bases. The chain's CDR3 is CASSPRTGTDTQYF. CDR3 coding DNA: TGTGCCAGCAGCCCCCGGACAGGCACAGATACGCAGTATTTT.